A single sample gave rise to the 22 T cell receptor beta chains below, sequenced in a study of T cells in women clearing cervical HPV infection. Repertoires were generated with immunoSEQ multiplex PCR, while TCRdb's copy carries only in-frame clones and drops some. Recorded for this sample: fewer than 35,000 clones. Sequences were obtained from blood buffy coat. These receptors all stem from a woman between 18 and 70 years old with a cervical HPV16 infection that either progressed to CIN3+ or cleared (not recorded which).

On this clone: With the read ending 3 residues before the CDR3 end, the germline J gene is used to fill in that end. The chain joins TRBV7-9 to TRBJ1-2; maybe TRBD1 (5 bases). CDR1 is SEHNR and CDR2 is FQNEAQ in the germline V gene (reference sequence). The CDR3 has 14 amino acids. CDR3 sequence reads: CASSSRGSTDTYTF. The CDR3 DNA, read in part, is TGTGCCAGCAGCTCCCGGGGGAGCACAGATACC.

Turning to this clone: The sequenced fragment ends 3 residues before the CDR3 boundary, so the rest is inferred from the germline J gene. The chain couples TRBV20-1 to TRBJ2-1; TRBD2 matches 8 bases. J gave up 3 bases and V 3 bases, and 7 bases lay outside the gene matches. The CDR3 consists of 15 residues. Germline values: CDR1 DFQATT, CDR2 SNEGSKA (reference sequence). Partial CDR3 DNA: TGCAGTGCTAGGCCGGAGCGGGGGATCTACAATGAG. It encodes CSARPERGIYNE. The CDR3 in its entirety is CSARPERGIYNEQFF.

On this clone: The read ends 3 residues before the CDR3 terminus; that terminus is restored from the germline J gene. V gene TRBV7-3 combines with J gene TRBJ2-2, with 8 bases aligning to TRBD1. Germline V gives CDR1 SGHTA, CDR2 FQGTGA. This CDR3 comprises 14 residues. Trimming took 5 bases from V and 4 from J; bases not matched to a gene: 3. The CDR3: CASSGTGTTGELFF. Incomplete CDR3 DNA: TGTGCCAGCAGCGGGACAGGTACCACCGGGGAG.

A word on this clone: The read halts 3 residues ahead of the CDR3 end, with the missing end drawn from the germline J gene. The chain is built from TRBV28 and TRBJ2-3, with 9 bases lining up with TRBD1. Germline values: CDR1 MDHEN, CDR2 SYDVKM. This CDR3 region has 13 residues. V was clipped by 6 bases and J by 3 bases; unmatched bases: 1. The CDR3 sequence: CASRTGGTDTQYF. The CDR3 DNA, read in part, is TGTGCCAGCAGGACAGGGGGTACAGATACG.

Remarks on this clone: Read data end 3 residues before the CDR3 end; the end is taken from the germline J gene. This rearrangement joins TRBV7-9 to TRBJ1-1; D ambiguous. The V end was cut by 10 bases, the J end by 4 bases, with 19 bases between. The germline CDR1 and CDR2 sequences are SEHNR and FQNEAQ (reference sequence). The CDR3 has 14 amino acids. CDR3 region: CATSVGGMGTEAFF. The part of the CDR3 DNA that was read is TGTGCCACTAGTGTGGGCGGGATGGGCACTGAA. The complete variable domain, with remaining parts taken from reference TRBV7-9 and TRBJ1-1, reads DTGVSQNPRHKITKRGQNVTFRCDPISEHNRLYWYRQTLGQGPEFLTYFQNEAQLEKSRLLSDRFSAERPKGSFSTLEIQRTEQGDSAMYLCATSVGGMGTEAFFGQGTRLTVV.

To note about this clone: From the germline J gene comes the end of the CDR3, since the read stops 3 residues before it. V usage is TRBV7-9 and J usage is TRBJ2-7; 8 bases map to TRBD1. There are 14 residues in the CDR3. The germline V gene encodes CDR1 SEHNR and CDR2 FQNEAQ (reference sequence). J gave up 3 bases and V 5 bases, and 6 bases lay outside the gene matches. The CDR3 spells CASSATGENYEQYF. The DNA read from the CDR3 is TGTGCCAGCAGCGCGACAGGGGAAAACTACGAG.

Comment on this clone: The CDR3 extends 3 residues past the end of the read, so its final part is completed from the germline J gene. The rearrangement joins TRBV2 to TRBJ1-6; 7 bases align to TRBD1. CDR1 SNHLY and CDR2 FYNNEI come from the germline V gene. The CDR3 sequence is 13 residues long. The ends lost 6 bases at V and 7 bases at J; junction bases unmatched: 3. CDR3 residues: CASRGTANSPLHF. The sequenced part of the CDR3 DNA is TGTGCCAGCAGGGGGACAGCAAATTCACCC. The full variable domain, completed using reference TRBV2 and TRBJ1-6, is EPEVTQTPSHQVTQMGQEVILRCVPISNHLYFYWYRQILGQKVEFLVSFYNNEISEKSEIFDDQFSVERPDGSNFTLKIRSTKLEDSAMYFCASRGTANSPLHFGNGTRLTVT.

Turning to this clone: The CDR3 goes on 3 residues after the read ends, and that part is filled in from the germline J gene. The V and J genes are TRBV2 and TRBJ2-3; possible D gene TRBD2, 5 bases. The CDR3 is 13 amino acids. V lost 7 bases and J 2 bases, leaving 10 bases between the germline ends. Germline values: CDR1 SNHLY, CDR2 FYNNEI. CDR3 bases read: TGTGCCAGCAAACTAGGCATCACAGATACG. Its protein is CASKLGITDT. The entire CDR3 reads CASKLGITDTQYF.

In regard to this clone: The read gets to within 3 residues of the CDR3 end, and the germline J gene fills in the rest. The V call is TRBV19, the J call TRBJ1-4; tentatively, D is TRBD1 (5 bases). This CDR3 comprises 15 residues. Per germline, CDR1 LNHDA and CDR2 SQIVND (reference sequence). The V and J ends lost 4 bases and 7 bases respectively, with 16 bases between them. The covered CDR3 bases are TGTGCCAGTAGTACCCCCGGCAGGGATTCTGAAAAA. Protein: CASSTPGRDSEK. The full CDR3 sequence reads CASSTPGRDSEKLFF. Together with reference TRBV19 and TRBJ1-4, the CDR3 gives the full variable domain: DGGITQSPKYLFRKEGQNVTLSCEQNLNHDAMYWYRQDPGQGLRLIYYSQIVNDFQKGDIAEGYSVSREKKESFPLTVTSAQKNPTAFYLCASSTPGRDSEKLFFGSGTQLSVL.

As for this clone: The read ends 3 residues before the CDR3 terminus; that terminus is restored from the germline J gene. V is TRBV5-4 and J is TRBJ2-2; D ambiguous. V was clipped by 5 bases and J by 7 bases, with 21 bases between them. CDR1 is SGHNT, CDR2 YYREEE, per germline (reference sequence). This CDR3 contains 16 residues. The sequenced CDR3 bases are TGTGCCAGCAGGAGCCTTAGGTCTCTAGAAGGCGGGGAG. Protein: CASRSLRSLEGGE. In full, the CDR3 is CASRSLRSLEGGELFF.

Notes on this clone: Read data end 3 residues before the CDR3 end; the end is taken from the germline J gene. This chain joins TRBV2 and TRBJ2-3, with D hard to call. Trimming took off 8 bases at V and 2 bases at J, with 11 bases between the two ends. CDR3 length: 13 amino acids. In germline, CDR1 is SNHLY, CDR2 FYNNEI. The DNA read from the CDR3 is TGTGCCAGCTTAAGGGCTTTCACAGATACG. Amino acid sequence: CASLRAFTDT. The complete CDR3 sequence is CASLRAFTDTQYF.

With respect to this clone: The CDR3 end is not reached by the read, which stops 3 residues before it; the germline J gene fills it in. The rearrangement uses TRBV6-9 and TRBJ2-1; 11 bases are a match to TRBD2. Trimming at V came to 3 bases and at J to 0 bases, leaving 10 bases not matched to a gene. The germline CDR1 and CDR2 sequences are MNHGY and SVAAGI. The CDR3 spans 19 residues. CDR3: CASSYRLAGGHHSYNEQFF. The covered CDR3 bases are TGTGCCAGCAGTTACCGGCTAGCGGGGGGCCACCACTCCTACAATGAG.

Worth noting for this clone: The sequenced fragment ends 3 residues before the CDR3 boundary, so the rest is inferred from the germline J gene. The chain couples TRBV9 to TRBJ1-2; D gene uncertain. The CDR3 loop spans 14 amino acids. V lost 4 bases to trimming and J lost 3 bases, with 13 bases between them. Germline CDR1 reads SGDLS; CDR2 reads YYNGEE. Partial CDR3 DNA: TGTGCCAGCAGCCCCCCGTGGCAGGACTATGGC. Protein sequence: CASSPPWQDYG. The full CDR3 protein reads CASSPPWQDYGYTF.

Partial CDR3 DNA: TGTGCCAGCTCACCACCGACCAGGGCCGATACG. Its translation: CASSPPTRADT. The full CDR3 sequence reads CASSPPTRADTQYF. J is TRBJ2-3 and V is TRBV18, with a weak D call TRBD1 (5 bases). The CDR3 extends 3 residues past the end of the read, so its final part is completed from the germline J gene. In germline, CDR1 is KGHSH, CDR2 LQKENI. The CDR3 is 14 residues long. V lost 0 bases and J 6 bases, leaving 10 bases between the germline ends.

Note on this clone: The CDR3 is cut off 3 residues early in the read; its end comes from the germline J gene. The V gene is TRBV7-9, the J gene TRBJ2-2; no clear D gene. V dropped 5 bases and J dropped 5 bases, with 6 bases sitting between them. The germline V gene has CDR1 SEHNR and CDR2 FQNEAQ (reference sequence). CDR3 size: 12 residues. CDR3 region: CASSLFTGELFF. The CDR3 bases that were read are TGTGCCAGCAGCCTCTTTACCGGGGAG.

With regard to this clone: The CDR3 end falls 3 residues outside the read, so it is completed with the germline J gene. The genes are TRBV2 and TRBJ1-4; 7 positions agree with TRBD1. V lost 6 bases to trimming and J lost 8 bases; unmatched junction nucleotides: 3. Germline assignment: CDR1 SNHLY and CDR2 FYNNEI. The CDR3 loop spans 12 amino acids. CDR3 residues: CASSPGGEKLFF. The covered CDR3 bases are TGTGCCAGCAGCCCAGGGGGGGAAAAA.

Worth noting for this clone: From the germline J gene comes the end of the CDR3, since the read stops 3 residues before it. The V and J genes are TRBV5-1 and TRBJ2-3; D gene unclear. The CDR3 runs to 14 residues. V was shortened by 3 bases and J by 1 base, with 9 bases between the two germline ends. The germline V gene has CDR1 SGHRS and CDR2 YFSETQ. The CDR3 is CASSSTEGTDTQYF. Partial CDR3 DNA: TGCGCCAGCAGCTCAACAGAAGGCACAGATACG. The complete variable domain, with remaining parts taken from reference TRBV5-1 and TRBJ2-3, reads KAGVTQTPRYLIKTRGQQVTLSCSPISGHRSVSWYQQTPGQGLQFLFEYFSETQRNKGNFPGRFSGRQFSNSRSEMNVSTLELGDSALYLCASSSTEGTDTQYFGPGTRLTVL.

A word on this clone: From the germline J gene comes the end of the CDR3, since the read stops 3 residues before it. This sequence joins TRBV5-1 and TRBJ2-7; TRBD2 agrees at 7 bases. This CDR3 contains 15 residues. Losses at the gene ends were 4 bases for V and 1 base for J; bases not matched to a gene: 8. Germline V gene sequence: CDR1 SGHRS, CDR2 YFSETQ. CDR3 protein: CASSTRGELSYEQYF. Partial CDR3 DNA: TGCGCCAGCAGCACCCGGGGGGAGCTATCCTACGAG.

Comments on this clone: From the germline J gene comes the end of the CDR3, since the read stops 3 residues before it. The rearrangement links TRBV11-2 to TRBJ1-2; 7 bases are a match to TRBD1. The trim removed 7 bases at V and 4 bases at J, leaving 12 bases unmatched. This CDR3 region has 15 residues. Germline values: CDR1 SGHAT, CDR2 FQNNGV. The CDR3 bases that were read are TGTGCCAGCACCGTGGACAGGATCACGCTCTATGGC. It yields the protein CASTVDRITLYG. The complete CDR3 reads CASTVDRITLYGYTF.

A note on this clone: The read terminates 3 residues ahead of where the CDR3 ends, so the germline J gene completes it. This chain joins TRBV7-9 and TRBJ1-2, with D possibly TRBD1 on 5 matching bases. There are 13 residues in the CDR3. Germline assignment: CDR1 SEHNR and CDR2 FQNEAQ (reference sequence). The CDR3 loop is CASSSGRDYDYTF. The sequenced part of the CDR3 DNA is TGTGCCAGCAGCTCGGGCAGGGACTACGAC.

With regard to this clone: The CDR3 extends 3 residues past the end of the read, so its final part is completed from the germline J gene. The chain carries TRBV7-3 and TRBJ2-1; 9 positions match TRBD2. The CDR3 sequence is 16 residues long. Looked up from germline, CDR1 is SGHTA and CDR2 is FQGTGA. J was trimmed by 1 base and V by 2 bases; bases with no gene match: 3. The chain's CDR3 is CASSLGTSHSYNEQFF. Incomplete CDR3 DNA: TGTGCCAGCAGCTTAGGGACTAGCCATTCCTACAATGAG.

Of note for this clone: The same CDR3 can be traced to other DNA sequences in this sample. CDR3 sequence reads: CASSPRSEGVQETAFF. The sequenced CDR3 bases are TGTGCCAGCTCACCCCGGTCGGAAGGGGTACAAGAGACA. The J gene is TRBJ1-1, the V gene TRBV18; TRBD1 is a possible D gene (5 bases). The read falls 3 residues short of the CDR3 end, and the missing part is taken from the germline J gene. Germline V gene lookup returns CDR1 KGHSH and CDR2 LQKENI. The CDR3 is 16 amino acids.